A single TCR beta chain is shown here with its context. The sample originates from a study of blood T cell repertoires in COVID-19. The V and J ends lost 4 bases and 4 bases respectively, with 12 bases between them. Germline values: CDR1 MNHNY, CDR2 SVGAGI (reference sequence). The CDR3 is 14 residues long. The method was immunoSEQ multiplex PCR; TCRdb's version includes in-frame clones alone and lacks a portion of them. The sample consists of 59,000 or so clones, around four fifths of them appearing once. The chain employs TRBV6-6 and TRBJ2-3; D possibly corresponds to TRBD2 (6 bases). The clonotype comes from a woman aged 50 to 65 with active or convalescent COVID-19. Sequencing used peripheral blood. CDR3 nucleotides: TGTGCCAGCAGTTCAGTAGGAGGGCCAGATACGCAGTATTTT. Its protein product is CASSSVGGPDTQYF.